Each of the 20 T cell receptor beta chains below was sequenced from the same sample in a study of shared clonotypes between healthy human individuals. The method was immunoSEQ multiplex PCR; TCRdb's version includes in-frame clones alone and lacks a portion of them. Here the sample spans 850,000 to 1,200,000 clones, 70% to 80% being singletons. Specimen: memory CD4+ T cells sorted from blood. Sample subset: CD45RA-negative fraction. The receptors come from a man aged 18 to 30 in good health.

This clone was observed a handful of times. The V and J genes are TRBV6-1 and TRBJ1-1; D not resolved. Germline V gives CDR1 MNHNS, CDR2 SASEGT. Trimming took off 1 base at V and 4 bases at J, with 10 bases between the two ends. CDR3 size: 14 residues. The CDR3 DNA reads as TGTGCCAGCAGTGAAGTGGACCTAACCACTGAAGCTTTCTTT. Translating it yields CASSEVDLTTEAFF.

This rearrangement joins TRBV30 to TRBJ2-1; either TRBD1 or TRBD2 may fit D (5 bases each). The length of the CDR3 is 16 residues. The germline CDR1 and CDR2 sequences are GTSNPN and SVGIG (reference sequence). V lost 3 bases and J lost 4, with 19 bases in between. The CDR3 is CAWSGTLRIQYNEQFF. In DNA form, the CDR3 reads TGTGCCTGGAGCGGGACCCTACGTATTCAGTACAATGAGCAGTTCTTC.

V gene TRBV6-1 combines with J gene TRBJ1-6; D is possibly TRBD1 (6 bases). There are 15 residues in the CDR3. V was pared by 1 base and J by 5 bases, with 9 bases between. Per germline, CDR1 MNHNS and CDR2 SASEGT. The CDR3, as DNA: TGTGCCAGCAGTGAAGGGGCAGGGGATAATTCACCCCTCCACTTT. Encoded protein: CASSEGAGDNSPLHF.

This chain links TRBV18 with TRBJ2-7; D may be TRBD2 (6 bases). The CDR3 extends over 17 amino acids. The germline gives CDR1 KGHSH, CDR2 LQKENI. The V end lost 0 bases, the J end lost 0 bases, and 15 bases lay between the germline ends. The CDR3 coding sequence is TGTGCCAGCTCACCACCGGCTGGGGGGTTATCCTCCTACGAGCAGTACTTC. Translation: CASSPPAGGLSSYEQYF.

The rearrangement joins TRBV5-1 to TRBJ2-5; the match to TRBD2 covers 7 bases. Germline CDR1 and CDR2: SGHRS and YFSETQ. The CDR3 is 15 residues long. V trimming: 1 base; J trimming: 4 bases; junction bases outside the gene matches: 7. CDR3 sequence reads: CASSLFREVPETQYF. The CDR3, as DNA: TGCGCCAGCAGCTTGTTTCGGGAGGTCCCAGAGACCCAGTACTTC.

The genes are TRBV6-6 and TRBJ2-7; D might be TRBD1 or TRBD2, each matching 5 bases. From germline, CDR1 is MNHNY and CDR2 SVGAGI (reference sequence). Trimming pared 7 bases from V and 1 base from J, leaving 14 bases between. The CDR3 runs to 14 residues. The CDR3 DNA reads TGTGCCAGCACCCCAAGAGGGGTATCCTACGAGCAGTACTTC. It is translated as CASTPRGVSYEQYF.

The chain carries TRBV5-4 and TRBJ1-5; 7 bases are shared with TRBD1. The V segment lost 3 bases and the J segment 2 bases; nucleotides outside the gene matches: 2. The CDR3 has 14 amino acids. Per the germline V gene, CDR1 is SGHNT and CDR2 is YYREEE (reference sequence). The CDR3: CASSSGGGNQPQHF. The CDR3, as DNA: TGTGCCAGCAGCTCAGGGGGGGGCAATCAGCCCCAGCATTTT.

The chain recombines TRBV5-6 with TRBJ1-2; D possibly corresponds to TRBD1 (5 bases). Germline values: CDR1 SGHDT, CDR2 YYEEEE. The CDR3 totals 11 residues. V was shortened by 4 bases and J by 12 bases, with 13 bases between the two germline ends. The CDR3 DNA is TGTGCCAGCAGCCCCCCAGGAGGGGACACCTTC. It codes for CASSPPGGDTF.

The chain has TRBV6-5 and TRBJ1-5, with D hard to call. This CDR3 has 13 residues. V shed 7 bases and J shed 4 bases, with 11 bases lying between them. Looked up from germline, CDR1 is MNHEY and CDR2 is SVGAGI. The CDR3 sequence is CASKMGPNQPQHF. CDR3 DNA: TGTGCCAGCAAGATGGGCCCGAATCAGCCCCAGCATTTT.

The rearrangement joins TRBV19 to TRBJ1-5; possible D gene TRBD1, 5 bases. V dropped 5 bases and J dropped 3 bases, with 14 bases sitting between them. The CDR3 loop spans 15 amino acids. Germline V gene lookup returns CDR1 LNHDA and CDR2 SQIVND (reference sequence). CDR3: CASSPRDGYNQPQHF. The CDR3 DNA reads as TGTGCCAGTAGTCCTCGGGACGGTTACAATCAGCCCCAGCATTTT.

The chain links TRBV6-1 to TRBJ2-5; unclear D gene. This CDR3 contains 14 residues. V lost 0 bases and J 2 bases, leaving 7 bases between the germline ends. Germline loops: CDR1 MNHNS, CDR2 SASEGT. The chain's CDR3 is CASSEAAVQETQYF. In DNA form, the CDR3 reads TGTGCCAGCAGTGAAGCGGCAGTTCAAGAGACCCAGTACTTC.

This rearrangement joins TRBV6-6 to TRBJ2-2; tentative D call: TRBD1 (5 bases). V lost 7 bases, J lost 7 bases, and 16 bases lay in between. This CDR3 is 14 amino acids long. CDR1 is MNHNY and CDR2 is SVGAGI in the germline V gene (reference sequence). For the CDR3, the DNA is TGTGCCAGCAACCGACTTGACAGAAGCGGGGAGCTGTTTTTT. Its protein product is CASNRLDRSGELFF.

The rearrangement links TRBV5-6 to TRBJ1-6, with 8 bases that match TRBD1. The germline CDR1 and CDR2 sequences are SGHDT and YYEEEE. This CDR3 is 16 amino acids long. Trimming removed 0 bases from V and 6 bases from J; junction bases left unmatched: 5. Written as DNA, the CDR3 is TGTGCCAGCAGCTTGGGTCGGGGACAGGTTAATTCACCCCTCCACTTT. Translating it yields CASSLGRGQVNSPLHF.

Only a few counts were recorded for this clone. This chain uses TRBV2 with TRBJ2-3; no firm D call. Germline CDR1 is SNHLY and CDR2 is FYNNEI. Trimming took off 1 base at V and 2 bases at J, with 13 bases between the two ends. This CDR3 spans 16 amino acids. As DNA, the CDR3 is TGTGCCAGCAGTGAAGGGCAAGTGCCATTCACAGATACGCAGTATTTT. Its protein is CASSEGQVPFTDTQYF.

The chain has TRBV7-9 and TRBJ1-4, with 8 positions matching TRBD1. The CDR3 length is 17 residues. Looked up from germline, CDR1 is SEHNR and CDR2 is FQNEAQ (reference sequence). V trimming: 5 bases; J trimming: 0 bases; junction bases outside the gene matches: 8. CDR3 DNA: TGTGCCAGCAGCCTAGGACAGGGACCGTCAACTAATGAAAAACTGTTTTTT. Translating it yields CASSLGQGPSTNEKLFF.

This clone was detected a few times. The V gene is TRBV5-1, the J gene TRBJ1-1; D uncertain. V gave up 4 bases and J gave up 6 bases, with 16 bases separating them. Germline lookup yields CDR1 SGHRS and CDR2 YFSETQ. CDR3 length: 14 amino acids. In DNA form, the CDR3 reads TGCGCCAGCAGCCCCCGGGGAGGGAGGGCTGAAGCTTTCTTT. This encodes CASSPRGGRAEAFF.

The chain joins TRBV28 to TRBJ1-2; 9 nucleotides line up with TRBD1. CDR1 and CDR2 (germline): MDHEN, SYDVKM. The CDR3 covers 16 residues. V dropped 3 bases and J dropped 4; count of bases not matched to a gene: 9. CDR3 DNA sequence: TGTGCCAGCAGTTTCCCGGACAGGGGCAGGGTCTATGGCTACACCTTC. It codes for CASSFPDRGRVYGYTF.

The V and J genes are TRBV11-2 and TRBJ2-2, with D possibly matching TRBD1 (5 bases). V was cut by 5 bases and J by 0 bases, with 13 bases left in between. The CDR3 runs to 16 residues. In germline, CDR1 is SGHAT, CDR2 FQNNGV. CDR3 protein: CASSITRVANTGELFF. The CDR3 nucleotides read TGTGCCAGCAGCATTACCAGGGTTGCGAACACCGGGGAGCTGTTTTTT.

The V gene is TRBV27, the J gene TRBJ2-7; D is perhaps TRBD2 (7 bases). The CDR3 spans 14 residues. V was cut by 8 bases and J by 6 bases, with 20 bases left in between. The germline CDR1 and CDR2 sequences are MNHEY and SMNVEV (reference sequence). CDR3 residues: CASAPGGPPGEQYF. Written as DNA, the CDR3 is TGTGCCAGCGCCCCGGGGGGCCCCCCTGGCGAGCAGTACTTC.

The rearrangement joins TRBV2 to TRBJ2-6; D is possibly TRBD2 (5 bases). The ends were cut back, 2 bases at V and 0 bases at J, with 8 bases in the middle. This CDR3 spans 16 amino acids. Germline assignment: CDR1 SNHLY and CDR2 FYNNEI. CDR3 residues: CASSELGDSGANVLTF. The CDR3 DNA follows: TGTGCCAGCAGTGAATTGGGAGACTCTGGGGCCAACGTCCTGACTTTC.